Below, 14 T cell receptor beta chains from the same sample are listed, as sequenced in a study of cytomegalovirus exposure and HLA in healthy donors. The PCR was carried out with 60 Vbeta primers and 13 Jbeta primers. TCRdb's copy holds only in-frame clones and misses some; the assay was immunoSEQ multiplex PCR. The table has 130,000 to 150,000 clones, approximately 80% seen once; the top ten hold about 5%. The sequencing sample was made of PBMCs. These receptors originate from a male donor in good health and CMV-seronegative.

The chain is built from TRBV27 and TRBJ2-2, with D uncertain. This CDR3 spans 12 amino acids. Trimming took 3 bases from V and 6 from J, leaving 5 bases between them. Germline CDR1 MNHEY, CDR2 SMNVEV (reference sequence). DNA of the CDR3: TGTGCCAGCAGTTTTAATCCCGGGGAGCTGTTTTTT. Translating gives CASSFNPGELFF.

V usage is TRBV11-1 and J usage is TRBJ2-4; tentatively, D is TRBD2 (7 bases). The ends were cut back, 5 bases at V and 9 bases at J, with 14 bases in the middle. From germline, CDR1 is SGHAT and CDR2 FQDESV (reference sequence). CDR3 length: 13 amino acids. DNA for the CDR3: TGTGCCAGCAGCCCCCGGGGAGGGGGCATTCAGTACTTC. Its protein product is CASSPRGGGIQYF.

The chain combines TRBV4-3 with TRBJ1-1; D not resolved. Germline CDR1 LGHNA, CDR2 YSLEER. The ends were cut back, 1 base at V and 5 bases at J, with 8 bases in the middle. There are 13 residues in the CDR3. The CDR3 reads CASSQVPGTEAFF. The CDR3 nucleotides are TGCGCCAGCAGCCAAGTTCCCGGGACTGAAGCTTTCTTT.

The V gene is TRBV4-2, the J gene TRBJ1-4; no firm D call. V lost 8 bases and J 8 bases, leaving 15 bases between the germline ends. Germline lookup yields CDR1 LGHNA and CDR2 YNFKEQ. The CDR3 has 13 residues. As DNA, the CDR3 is TGTGCCAGCGCTCTCGGGGTGGGGGAAAAACTGTTTTTT. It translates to CASALGVGEKLFF.

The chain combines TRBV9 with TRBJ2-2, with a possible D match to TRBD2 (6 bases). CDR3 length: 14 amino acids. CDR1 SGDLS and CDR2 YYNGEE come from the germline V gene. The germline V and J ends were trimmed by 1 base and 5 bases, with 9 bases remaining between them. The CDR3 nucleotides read TGTGCCAGCAGCGTAAGCGGGTTGACCGGGGAGCTGTTTTTT. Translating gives CASSVSGLTGELFF.

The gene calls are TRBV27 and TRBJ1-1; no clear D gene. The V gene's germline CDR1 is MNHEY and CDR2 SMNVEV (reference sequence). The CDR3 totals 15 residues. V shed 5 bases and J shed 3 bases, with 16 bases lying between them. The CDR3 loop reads CASSTLTPRDTEAFF. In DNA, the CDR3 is TGTGCCAGCAGTACCTTGACTCCGAGGGACACTGAAGCTTTCTTT.

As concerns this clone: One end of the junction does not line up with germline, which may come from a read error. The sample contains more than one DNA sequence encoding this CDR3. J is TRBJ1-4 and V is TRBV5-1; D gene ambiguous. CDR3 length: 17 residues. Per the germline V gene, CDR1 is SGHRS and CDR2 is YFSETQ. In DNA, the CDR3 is TGCGCCAGCAGCCACGGGAGTTATGGAGCAACTAATGAAAAGCTGTTTTTT. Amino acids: CASSHGSYGATNEKLFF. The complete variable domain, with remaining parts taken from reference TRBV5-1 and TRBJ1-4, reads KAGVTQTPRYLIKTRGQQVTLSCSPISGHRSVSWYQQTPGQGLQFLFEYFSETQRNKGNFPGRFSGRQFSNSRSEMNVSTLELGDSALYLCASSHGSYGATNEKLFFGSGTQLSVL.

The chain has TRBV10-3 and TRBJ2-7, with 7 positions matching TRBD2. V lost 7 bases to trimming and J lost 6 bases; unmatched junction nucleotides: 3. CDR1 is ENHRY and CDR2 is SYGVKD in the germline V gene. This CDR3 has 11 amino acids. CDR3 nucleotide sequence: TGTGCCATCATGGGGGGGGGCGAGCAGTACTTC. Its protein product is CAIMGGGEQYF.

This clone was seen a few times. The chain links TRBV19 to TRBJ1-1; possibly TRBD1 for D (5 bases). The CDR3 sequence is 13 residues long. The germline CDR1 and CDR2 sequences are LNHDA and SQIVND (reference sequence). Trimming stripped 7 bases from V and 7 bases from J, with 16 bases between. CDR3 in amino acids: CASITPQGFEAFF. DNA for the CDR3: TGTGCCAGTATCACTCCTCAGGGATTTGAAGCTTTCTTT.

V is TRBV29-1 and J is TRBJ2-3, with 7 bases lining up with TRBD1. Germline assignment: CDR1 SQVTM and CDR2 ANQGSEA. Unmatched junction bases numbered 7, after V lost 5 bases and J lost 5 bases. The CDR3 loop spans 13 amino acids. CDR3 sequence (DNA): TGCAGCGTTATACAGGGGCTTGGAGATACGCAGTATTTT. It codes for CSVIQGLGDTQYF.

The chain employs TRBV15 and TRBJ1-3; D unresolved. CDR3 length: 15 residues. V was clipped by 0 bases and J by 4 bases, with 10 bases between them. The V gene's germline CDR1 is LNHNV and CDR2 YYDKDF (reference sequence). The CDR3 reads CATSRDLGSGNTIYF. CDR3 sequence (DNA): TGTGCCACCAGCAGAGATCTCGGGTCCGGAAACACCATATATTTT. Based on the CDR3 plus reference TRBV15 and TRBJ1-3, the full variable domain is DAMVIQNPRYQVTQFGKPVTLSCSQTLNHNVMYWYQQKSSQAPKLLFHYYDKDFNNEADTPDNFQSRRPNTSFCFLDIRSPGLGDTAMYLCATSRDLGSGNTIYFGEGSWLTVV.

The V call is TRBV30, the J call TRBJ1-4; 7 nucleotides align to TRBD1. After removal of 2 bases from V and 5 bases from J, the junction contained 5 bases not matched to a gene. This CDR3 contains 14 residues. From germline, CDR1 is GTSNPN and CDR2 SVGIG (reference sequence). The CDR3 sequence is CAWSRETGNEKLFF. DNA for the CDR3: TGTGCCTGGAGTCGAGAGACAGGGAATGAAAAACTGTTTTTT.

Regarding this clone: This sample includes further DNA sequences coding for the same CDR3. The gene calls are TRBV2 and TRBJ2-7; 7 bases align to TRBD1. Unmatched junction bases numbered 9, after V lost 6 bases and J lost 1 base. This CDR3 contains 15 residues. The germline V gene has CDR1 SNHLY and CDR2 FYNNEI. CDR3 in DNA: TGTGCCAGCAGCAACAACAGGGGTATATCCTACGAGCAGTACTTC. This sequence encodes CASSNNRGISYEQYF.

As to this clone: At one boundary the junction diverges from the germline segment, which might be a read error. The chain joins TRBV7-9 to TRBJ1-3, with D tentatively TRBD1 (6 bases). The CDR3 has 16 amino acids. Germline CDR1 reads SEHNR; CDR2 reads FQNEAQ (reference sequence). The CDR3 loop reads CSSSLTRGSSGNTIYF. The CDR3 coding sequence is TGTTCCAGCAGCTTAACAAGGGGGAGCTCTGGAAACACCATATATTTT.